One and the same sample provided the 17 T cell receptor beta chains below, sequenced in a study of shared clonotypes between healthy human individuals. This table comes from immunoSEQ multiplex PCR, and its TCRdb copy is limited to in-frame clones, with some not included. This table holds about 590,000 clones, over 95% found once. The naive CD8 fraction comprised CD45RO-negative cells positively selected for CCR7 and excluded terminally differentiated effector memory CD45RA+ cells. The sample was naive CD8+ T cells sorted from blood. These receptors were collected from a woman aged 25 to 39 in good health.

The rearrangement uses TRBV4-2 and TRBJ2-6; D gene uncertain. Germline V lookup: CDR1 LGHNA, CDR2 YNFKEQ. Trimming left V 0 bases short and J 0 bases short, with 12 bases between. CDR3 length: 18 amino acids. DNA of the CDR3: TGTGCCAGCAGCCAAGATATAGGACGGAGCTCTGGGGCCAACGTCCTGACTTTC. It codes for CASSQDIGRSSGANVLTF.

The V gene is TRBV27, the J gene TRBJ2-5; 7 positions agree with TRBD2. V gave up 3 bases and J gave up 4 bases; unmatched junction bases: 8. The CDR3 runs 15 residues. CDR1 MNHEY and CDR2 SMNVEV come from the germline V gene (reference sequence). In nucleotides, the CDR3 is TGTGCCAGCAGTTTCTCCCAAGGCGGGGGAGAGACCCAGTACTTC. It is translated as CASSFSQGGGETQYF.

This chain connects TRBV4-1 to TRBJ1-5; no clear D gene. The CDR3 loop spans 13 amino acids. V was clipped by 0 bases and J by 7 bases, with 7 bases between them. CDR1 is MGHRA and CDR2 is YSYEKL in the germline V gene. The chain's CDR3 is CASSQETRQPQHF. CDR3 coding DNA: TGCGCCAGCAGCCAAGAAACAAGACAGCCCCAGCATTTT.

Points on this clone: A junction end diverges from the germline sequence, so it may reflect a read error. The CDR3 DNA reads TGTGCCAGCAGTTTTAACCTAGCGGGAGGGCGTTCCGGGAATTTC. It encodes CASSFNLAGGRSGNF. The rearrangement uses TRBV28 and TRBJ2-7, with 12 nucleotides matching TRBD2. Germline V gene data show CDR1 as MDHEN and CDR2 as SYDVKM. The CDR3 length is 15 residues.

V is TRBV28 and J is TRBJ2-1; D unresolved. Between the trimmed V and J ends, which lost 2 bases and 5 bases, there was a span of 7 bases. The CDR3 is made up of 13 amino acids. Germline values: CDR1 MDHEN, CDR2 SYDVKM. This CDR3 reads CASSLPWHNEQFF. The DNA for the CDR3 is TGTGCCAGCAGTTTACCTTGGCACAATGAGCAGTTCTTC.

This clone has just one count. This chain uses TRBV27 with TRBJ2-7, with 8 bases fitting TRBD2. The germline CDR1 and CDR2 sequences are MNHEY and SMNVEV (reference sequence). V lost 8 bases to trimming and J lost 2 bases; unmatched junction nucleotides: 8. CDR3 length: 14 residues. DNA of the CDR3: TGTGCCAGCGGGGGTAGCGGGACGACCTACGAGCAGTACTTC. Translated: CASGGSGTTYEQYF.

The CDR3 protein is CASSLAGGGTEAFF. The DNA for the CDR3 is TGTGCCAGCAGTTTAGCTGGGGGGGGCACTGAAGCTTTCTTT. The chain joins TRBV28 to TRBJ1-1; tentatively, D is TRBD1 (5 bases). Germline CDR1 is MDHEN and CDR2 is SYDVKM. The CDR3 spans 14 residues. The V end lost 2 bases, the J end lost 4 bases, and 11 bases lay between the germline ends. Using reference TRBV28 and TRBJ1-1 for the parts outside the CDR3, the full variable domain is DVKVTQSSRYLVKRTGEKVFLECVQDMDHENMFWYRQDPGLGLRLIYFSYDVKMKEKGDIPEGYSVSREKKERFSLILESASTNQTSMYLCASSLAGGGTEAFFGQGTRLTVV.

This clone appeared a single time. The chain combines TRBV2 with TRBJ1-2, with D possibly TRBD1 on 6 matching bases. CDR1 is SNHLY and CDR2 is FYNNEI in the germline V gene. V lost 2 bases, J lost 0 bases, and 10 bases lay in between. The CDR3 spans 15 residues. This CDR3 reads CASSEYRAANYGYTF. The CDR3 DNA sequence: TGTGCCAGCAGTGAATACAGGGCCGCTAACTATGGCTACACCTTC.

The rearrangement links TRBV7-9 to TRBJ2-5; no firm D call. The V end was cut by 1 base, the J end by 5 bases, with 8 bases between. The CDR3 has 13 residues. The germline V gene encodes CDR1 SEHNR and CDR2 FQNEAQ (reference sequence). CDR3 DNA: TGTGCCAGCAGCTTAGATGGGGTCGAGACCCAGTACTTC. Amino acids: CASSLDGVETQYF.

The V and J genes are TRBV19 and TRBJ2-1; D not resolved. V was shortened by 2 bases and J by 8 bases, with 10 bases between the two germline ends. Per the germline V gene, CDR1 is LNHDA and CDR2 is SQIVND (reference sequence). The CDR3 consists of 13 residues. DNA for the CDR3: TGTGCCAGTAGTATATTGGGTGATCATGAGCAGTTCTTC. Translation: CASSILGDHEQFF. The full variable domain, in which reference TRBV19 and TRBJ2-1 provide the parts outside the CDR3, is DGGITQSPKYLFRKEGQNVTLSCEQNLNHDAMYWYRQDPGQGLRLIYYSQIVNDFQKGDIAEGYSVSREKKESFPLTVTSAQKNPTAFYLCASSILGDHEQFFGPGTRLTVL.

This chain uses TRBV2 with TRBJ2-7; no clear D. V was shortened by 2 bases and J by 4 bases, with 12 bases between the two germline ends. CDR3 length: 14 amino acids. Germline CDR1 reads SNHLY; CDR2 reads FYNNEI. The CDR3 nucleotides are TGTGCCAGCAGTGAAAGGTTCACTCCTTACGAGCAGTACTTC. This codes for CASSERFTPYEQYF.

This clone was seen only once. The J gene is TRBJ2-3, the V gene TRBV5-1; TRBD1 is a possible D gene (6 bases). This CDR3 is built from 15 residues. Germline CDR1 SGHRS, CDR2 YFSETQ. V was pared by 0 bases and J by 3 bases, with 11 bases between. CDR3 DNA sequence: TGCGCCAGCAGCTTGGTGACAGGAGGTACAGATACGCAGTATTTT. Translation gives CASSLVTGGTDTQYF.

The chain couples TRBV10-3 to TRBJ2-3; D is undetermined. The germline V gene encodes CDR1 ENHRY and CDR2 SYGVKD. The V and J ends lost 0 bases and 2 bases respectively, with 12 bases between them. CDR3 length equals 16 residues. CDR3 sequence: CAISESWVAVTDTQYF. The CDR3 DNA follows: TGTGCCATCAGTGAGTCATGGGTAGCAGTCACAGATACGCAGTATTTT.

This chain uses TRBV5-1 with TRBJ2-1; TRBD2 aligns across 11 bases. Germline lookup yields CDR1 SGHRS and CDR2 YFSETQ. The V gene end was trimmed by 4 bases and the J gene end by 4 bases; junction bases not matched to a gene: 16. This CDR3 spans 19 amino acids. The CDR3 nucleotides are TGCGCCAGCAGCCTCGGGGTACGGACTAGCGGGCCTGCGTACAATGAGCAGTTCTTC. This gives the protein CASSLGVRTSGPAYNEQFF.

The rearrangement links TRBV27 to TRBJ2-7; D might be TRBD1 (6 bases). The CDR3 runs to 13 residues. V was trimmed by 3 bases and J by 6 bases, leaving 12 bases between them. CDR1 MNHEY and CDR2 SMNVEV come from the germline V gene (reference sequence). The CDR3 DNA reads as TGTGCCAGCAGTTTGGTCCAGGGGACCGAGCAGTACTTC. This sequence encodes CASSLVQGTEQYF.

A word on this clone: Other DNA sequences in the sample encode the same CDR3. The chain carries TRBV7-9 and TRBJ2-5; no reliable D call. The germline gives CDR1 SEHNR, CDR2 FQNEAQ (reference sequence). With 2 bases removed from V and 5 bases from J, the gap between germline ends came to 3 bases. CDR3 length: 11 residues. The CDR3 reads CASSLLETQYF. The DNA for the CDR3 is TGTGCCAGCAGCTTATTGGAGACCCAGTACTTC.

The genes are TRBV7-8 and TRBJ2-1; 12 bases match TRBD2. V was pared by 1 base and J by 8 bases, with 9 bases of the junction left unmatched. The CDR3 runs to 17 residues. In germline, CDR1 is SGHVS, CDR2 FQNEAQ. This chain's CDR3 is CASSLGLAGASLDEQFF. The CDR3 DNA reads as TGTGCCAGCAGCTTAGGACTAGCGGGAGCCTCCCTGGATGAGCAGTTCTTC.